Reported below is one TCR beta chain. The data originate from a study of T cell changes during pregnancy in multiple sclerosis. V lost 0 bases and J lost 4, with 13 bases in between. Germline CDR1 and CDR2: MNHNY and SVGAGI (reference sequence). The CDR3 has 15 amino acids. Here immunoSEQ multiplex PCR was the method, and the copy in TCRdb shows in-frame clones only, minus some. The sample records around 64,000 clones, 80% to 95% being singletons. The sequencing here drew on CD4+ T cells from peripheral blood mononuclear cells, taken after pregnancy. This chain joins TRBV6-6 and TRBJ2-7, with D unclear. The receptor was derived from a female donor with multiple sclerosis, enrolled in a pregnancy study. The CDR3 DNA is TGTGCCAGCAGTTACTCGTTGGAAGGAGTGTACGAGCAGTACTTC. Its protein product is CASSYSLEGVYEQYF.